This T cell receptor (beta chain) was recorded in a study of metastatic and nonmetastatic thyroid tumors. Thyroid surgery was performed in patients who had received no treatment beforehand. General study findings and limits: Significantly greater TCR beta diversity was reportedly found in malignant thyroid tumors than in benign nodules (in blood and tumor).

The V and J ends lost 7 bases and 8 bases respectively, with 33 bases between them. The CDR3 runs to 19 residues. The germline gives CDR1 SGHAT, CDR2 FQNNGV. On this clone itself: What it recognizes is unknown.

MiXCR re-clonotyped the PCR reads for TCRdb. This sample has tens of thousands of clones, with approximately 18% found just once. This clonotype was sampled from a male donor with papillary thyroid cancer or a benign thyroid nodule (not recorded which). Some clones in this sample may be carry-over from other donors' samples. The chain employs TRBV11-2 and TRBJ1-5, with TRBD1 as a possible D gene (6 bases). Sequenced: blood. The CDR3 protein is CASTRGGSSYWGGGEPQHF. Here the CDR3 DNA reads TGTGCCAGCACCCGCGGAGGCAGCTCCTACTGGGGGGGCGGCGAGCCCCAGCATTTT.